This entry is about one T cell receptor beta chain. Original analysis: The assay estimated nucleated cells by amplifying reference gene primers. Assay: immunoSEQ multiplex PCR; the TCRdb copy retains only in-frame clones and omits some. V and J calls plus clone size are reproduced from that table; the DNA served to infer D and trimming. The table shows 100,000 to 120,000 clones, with roughly 85% occurring only once. The source of the sample is a study of blood T cell repertoires in COVID-19. Overall study: The United States, Italy and Spain supplied acute and convalescent COVID-19 samples. PBMCs, B-cell-depleted T cells, or T cells provided the cDNA or gDNA that made up the material.

This CDR3 comprises 17 residues. Trimming took off 0 bases at V and 0 bases at J, with 14 bases between the two ends. The V gene's germline CDR1 is ENHRY and CDR2 SYGVKD. The chain uses TRBV10-3 and TRBJ1-1, with a tentative D call TRBD1 (5 bases). This clonotype was sampled from a man aged 50-60 years with acute or convalescent COVID-19. What was sequenced was peripheral blood. As DNA, the CDR3 is TGTGCCATCAGTGAGTCAAGGGGATTAAACATGAACACTGAAGCTTTCTTT. This encodes CAISESRGLNMNTEAFF.